The next 11 T cell receptor beta chains were all read from a single sample in a study of blood T cell repertoires in COVID-19 (dated by TCRdb to 2018 to 2021). The library was produced with the immunoSEQ multiplex PCR assay. TCRdb provides this immuneACCESS table in a form limited to in-frame rearrangements. Some clones are lacking; in checked studies, under half of them reflect an unresolved V gene, and why the rest are absent is not known. Present in this sample are 380,000 or so clones, about 89% of which were seen just once. About 1.5% of the sample is taken by the ten largest. Material for sequencing was PBMCs or T cells enriched from blood (not recorded which). These receptor sequences come from a man aged 30 to 45 who had recovered from COVID-19.

This clone was detected only once. The chain couples TRBV28 to TRBJ2-5; the match to TRBD1 covers 8 bases. This CDR3 comprises 16 residues. The ends lost 4 bases at V and 5 bases at J; junction bases unmatched: 12. CDR1 MDHEN and CDR2 SYDVKM come from the germline V gene. DNA for the CDR3: TGTGCCAGCAGTTCAGGACAGGGCTCCCCCGAGGAGACCCAGTACTTC. Translating gives CASSSGQGSPEETQYF. Full variable domain (rest looked up from reference TRBV28 and TRBJ2-5): DVKVTQSSRYLVKRTGEKVFLECVQDMDHENMFWYRQDPGLGLRLIYFSYDVKMKEKGDIPEGYSVSREKKERFSLILESASTNQTSMYLCASSSGQGSPEETQYFGPGTRLLVL.

The gene calls are TRBV7-6 and TRBJ2-2; D uncertain. This CDR3 region has 14 residues. V was shortened by 2 bases and J by 1 base, with 5 bases between the two germline ends. CDR1 is SGHVS, CDR2 FNYEAQ, per germline. CDR3 protein: CASSLSQNTGELFF. The CDR3 DNA reads as TGTGCCAGCAGCTTATCACAGAACACCGGGGAGCTGTTTTTT.

This chain connects TRBV12-2 to TRBJ1-1. TRBV12-2 is a pseudogene. This CDR3 has 15 amino acids. The CDR3 sequence: CASRLDGGGESEAFF. The CDR3 region has the DNA TGTGCAAGTCGCTTGGACGGCGGGGGGGAGTCTGAAGCTTTCTTT.

This clone was seen a single time. The chain joins TRBV5-8 to TRBJ1-1; D may be TRBD1 (6 bases). V dropped 1 base and J dropped 4 bases, with 14 bases sitting between them. The CDR3 covers 15 residues. CDR1 SGHTS and CDR2 YDEGEE come from the germline V gene. This chain's CDR3 is CASSLRGAKSTEAFF. The CDR3 bases are TGTGCCAGCAGCTTGCGGGGGGCGAAAAGCACTGAAGCTTTCTTT.

The chain recombines TRBV3-1 (or the pseudogene TRBV3-2) with TRBJ1-2, with 12 bases matching TRBD1. Germline V CDR1 and CDR2: LGHDT, YNNKEL (reference sequence). This CDR3 spans 16 amino acids. After removal of 3 bases from V and 8 bases from J, the junction contained 10 bases not matched to a gene. CDR3 in DNA: TGTGCCAGCAGCCAGGAACCGGGACAGGGGGCGAGGGGCTACACCTTC. Translated: CASSQEPGQGARGYTF.

The J gene is TRBJ2-4, the V gene TRBV18, with TRBD2 as a possible D gene (5 bases). The CDR3 contains 16 residues. CDR1 and CDR2 from the germline V gene are KGHSH and LQKENI. V dropped 3 bases and J dropped 2 bases, with 14 bases sitting between them. CDR3 in DNA: TGTGCCAGCTCACCCCAAGGGCGGGTCACCAAAAACATTCAGTACTTC. Its protein product is CASSPQGRVTKNIQYF.

The rearrangement uses TRBV6-5 and TRBJ2-1; possibly TRBD2 for D (5 bases). Trimming took off 2 bases at V and 2 bases at J, with 10 bases between the two ends. The CDR3 sequence is 15 residues long. CDR1 is MNHEY and CDR2 is SVGAGI in the germline V gene. The CDR3 bases are TGTGCCAGCAGTTACGTGAGGGTGGCCTACAATGAGCAGTTCTTC. This translates into CASSYVRVAYNEQFF.

The chain uses TRBV5-3 and TRBJ2-1; 8 nucleotides align to TRBD1. TRBV5-3 counts as an open reading frame of uncertain function. The J segment lost 6 bases and the V segment lost 3 bases, leaving 14 bases of the junction unmatched. The CDR3 is 17 amino acids. This chain's CDR3 is CARSSKPDRGEGNEQFF. The CDR3 nucleotides are TGTGCCAGAAGCTCCAAGCCTGACAGGGGAGAAGGCAATGAGCAGTTCTTC.

The chain links TRBV5-4 to TRBJ1-3; TRBD1 is a possible D gene (6 bases). Germline assignment: CDR1 SGHNT and CDR2 YYREEE (reference sequence). The germline V and J ends were trimmed by 1 base and 0 bases, with 8 bases remaining between them. This CDR3 is built from 15 residues. The CDR3 sequence: CASSLQGRSGNTIYF. The CDR3, as DNA: TGTGCCAGCAGCTTGCAGGGGCGCTCTGGAAACACCATATATTTT.

This sequence joins TRBV29-1 and TRBJ2-5; maybe TRBD1 (6 bases). Per germline, CDR1 SQVTM and CDR2 ANQGSEA. Between the trimmed V and J ends, which lost 0 bases and 5 bases, there was a span of 16 bases. CDR3 length: 15 residues. The CDR3 coding sequence is TGCAGCGTTGAAGATCACACAGGGAAAGGGGAGACCCAGTACTTC. Translating it yields CSVEDHTGKGETQYF.

In regard to this clone: Other DNA sequences in this sample translate to the same CDR3. The CDR3 coding sequence is TGTGCCAGCAGTTTGACGGGGGGAGGAAACACCATATATTTT. Translated, it gives CASSLTGGGNTIYF. V and J are TRBV28 and TRBJ1-3; possibly TRBD1 for D (5 bases). V was trimmed by 3 bases and J by 4 bases, leaving 10 bases between them. Germline CDR1 is MDHEN and CDR2 is SYDVKM. The length of the CDR3 is 14 residues.